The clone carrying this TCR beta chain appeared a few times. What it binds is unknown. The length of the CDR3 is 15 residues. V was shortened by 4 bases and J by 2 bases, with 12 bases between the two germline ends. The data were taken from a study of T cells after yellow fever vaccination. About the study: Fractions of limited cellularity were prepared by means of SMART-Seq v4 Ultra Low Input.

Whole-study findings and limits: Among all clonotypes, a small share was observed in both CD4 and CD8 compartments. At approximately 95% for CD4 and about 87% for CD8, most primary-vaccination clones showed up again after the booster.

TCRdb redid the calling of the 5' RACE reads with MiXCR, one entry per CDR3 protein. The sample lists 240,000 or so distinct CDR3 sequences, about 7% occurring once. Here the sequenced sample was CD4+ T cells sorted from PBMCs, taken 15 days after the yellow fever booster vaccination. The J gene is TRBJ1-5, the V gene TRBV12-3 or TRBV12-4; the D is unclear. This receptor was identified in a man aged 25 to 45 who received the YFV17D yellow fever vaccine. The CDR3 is CASSSRSLGNQPQHF. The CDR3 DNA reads TGTGCCAGCAGTTCCAGGTCCTTGGGCAATCAGCCCCAGCATTTT.